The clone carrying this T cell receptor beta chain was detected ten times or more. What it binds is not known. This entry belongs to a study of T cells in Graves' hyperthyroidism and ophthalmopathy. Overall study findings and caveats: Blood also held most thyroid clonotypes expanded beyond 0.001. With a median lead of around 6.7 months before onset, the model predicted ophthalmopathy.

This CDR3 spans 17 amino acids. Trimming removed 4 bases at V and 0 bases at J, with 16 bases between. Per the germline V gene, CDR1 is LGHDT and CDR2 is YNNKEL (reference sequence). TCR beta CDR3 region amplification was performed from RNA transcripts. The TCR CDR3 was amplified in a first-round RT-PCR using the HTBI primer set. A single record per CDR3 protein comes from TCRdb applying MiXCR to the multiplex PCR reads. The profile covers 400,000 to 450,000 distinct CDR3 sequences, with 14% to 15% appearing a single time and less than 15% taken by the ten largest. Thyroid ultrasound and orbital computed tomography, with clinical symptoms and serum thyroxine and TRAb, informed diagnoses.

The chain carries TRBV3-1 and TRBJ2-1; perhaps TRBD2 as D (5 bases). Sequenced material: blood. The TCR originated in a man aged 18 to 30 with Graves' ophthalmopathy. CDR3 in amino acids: CASSPREGGFSYNEQFF. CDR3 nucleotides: TGTGCCAGCAGCCCCCGGGAAGGCGGGTTCTCCTACAATGAGCAGTTCTTC.